This TCR beta chain was captured in a study of cytotoxic CD8 clonotypes in ibrutinib-treated CLL. Sequencing was performed with immunoSEQ multiplex PCR; in TCRdb, only in-frame clones are kept and a portion is missing. The sample consists of about 76,000 clones, 86% of them appearing once. V dropped 4 bases and J dropped 0 bases, with 14 bases sitting between them. The CDR3 totals 15 residues. The germline V gene encodes CDR1 SGHKS and CDR2 YYEKEE (reference sequence). The receptor was isolated from a human donor with chronic lymphocytic leukemia. Source: PBMCs, taken before ibrutinib treatment. The chain carries TRBV5-5 and TRBJ2-7; the D is unclear. The DNA for the CDR3 is TGTGCCAGCAGCCCTAAGACTTCGAGCTCCTACGAGCAGTACTTC. It yields the protein CASSPKTSSSYEQYF.